The entry below describes one T cell receptor (beta chain). Using immunoSEQ multiplex PCR, the repertoire was profiled, and TCRdb retains in-frame clones only, with some absent. The sample has around 60,000 clones; less than 95% are singletons. This sample is drawn from a study of OX40 agonist ivuxolimab in advanced cancers. Samples were taken at baseline and on day 1 of cycles 4 and 7. The CDR3 sequence is 15 residues long. Sequencing was performed on CD4+ or CD8+ T cells sorted from blood, taken in a trial of the OX40 agonist ivuxolimab. This TCR came from an adult with an advanced solid tumor such as melanoma, head and neck, liver or kidney cancer. This chain joins TRBV21-1 and TRBJ1-1. TRBV21-1 has pseudogene status. As DNA, the CDR3 is TGTGCCAGCAGGCTTCGGGACGGATTGAACACTGAAGCTTTCTTT. Protein sequence: CASRLRDGLNTEAFF.